This entry is about one T cell receptor beta chain. Profiled with immunoSEQ multiplex PCR; TCRdb holds only in-frame clones, not every one. This sample has a few hundred thousand clones, with roughly 87% found just once. The sample belongs to a study of blood T cell repertoires in COVID-19. Study information: From the United States, Italy and Spain came samples of acute and convalescent COVID-19. From T cells, B-cell-depleted T cells, or PBMCs came the material, which was cDNA or gDNA.

The germline gives CDR1 MDHEN, CDR2 SYDVKM. The V end was cut by 2 bases, the J end by 6 bases, with 14 bases between. This CDR3 is 14 amino acids long. Participant-given clinical history determined each cohort assignment. The rearrangement uses TRBV28 and TRBJ2-7, with TRBD1 as a possible D gene (5 bases). Sequencing was done on a sample of PBMCs or T cells enriched from blood (not recorded which). This receptor was obtained from a middle-aged woman who had recovered from COVID-19. The CDR3 DNA is TGTGCCAGCAGTTTACCTCCGACAGAGCCCGAGCAGTACTTC. Translation gives CASSLPPTEPEQYF.